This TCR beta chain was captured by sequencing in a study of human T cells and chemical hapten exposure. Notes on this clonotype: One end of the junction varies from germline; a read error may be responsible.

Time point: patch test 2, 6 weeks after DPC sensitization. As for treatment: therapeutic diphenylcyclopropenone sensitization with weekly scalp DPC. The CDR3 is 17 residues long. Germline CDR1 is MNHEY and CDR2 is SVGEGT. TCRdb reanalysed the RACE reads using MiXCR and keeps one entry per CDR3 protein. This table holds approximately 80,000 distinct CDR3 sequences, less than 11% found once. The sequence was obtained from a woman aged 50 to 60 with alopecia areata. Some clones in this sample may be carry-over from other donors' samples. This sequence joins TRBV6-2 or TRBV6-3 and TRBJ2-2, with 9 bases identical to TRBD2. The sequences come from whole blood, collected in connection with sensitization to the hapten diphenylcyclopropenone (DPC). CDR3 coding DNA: TGTGCCAGCAGTTACTCCCGACTAGCGGCTAACACCGGGGAGCTGCTTTTT. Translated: CASSYSRLAANTGELLF.